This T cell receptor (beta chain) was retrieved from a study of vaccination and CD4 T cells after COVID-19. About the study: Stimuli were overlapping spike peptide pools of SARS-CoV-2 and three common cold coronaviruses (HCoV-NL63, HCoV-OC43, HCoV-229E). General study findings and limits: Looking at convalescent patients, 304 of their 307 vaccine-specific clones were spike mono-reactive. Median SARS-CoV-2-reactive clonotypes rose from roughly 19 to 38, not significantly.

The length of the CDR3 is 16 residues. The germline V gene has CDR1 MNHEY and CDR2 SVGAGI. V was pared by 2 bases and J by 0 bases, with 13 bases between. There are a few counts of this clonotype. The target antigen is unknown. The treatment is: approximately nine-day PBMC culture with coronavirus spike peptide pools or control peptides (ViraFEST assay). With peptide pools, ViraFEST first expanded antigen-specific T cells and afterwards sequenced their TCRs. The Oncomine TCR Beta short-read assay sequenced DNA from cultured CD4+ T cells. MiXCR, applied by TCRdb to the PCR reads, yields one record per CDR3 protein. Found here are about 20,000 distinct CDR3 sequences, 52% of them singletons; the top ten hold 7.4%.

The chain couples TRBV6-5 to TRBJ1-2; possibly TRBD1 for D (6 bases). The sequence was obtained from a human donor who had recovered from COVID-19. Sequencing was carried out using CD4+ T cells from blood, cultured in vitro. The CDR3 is CASSYGGQEANYGYTF. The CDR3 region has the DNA TGTGCCAGCAGTTACGGGGGGCAGGAGGCTAACTATGGCTACACCTTC.